This TCR beta chain came from a study of cytomegalovirus exposure and HLA in healthy donors. General study points: Immune exposure was documented only through CMV serostatus. The authors reported that TCR beta sequences could predict HLA-A and HLA-B alleles. These predictions were accurate for most subjects in the first cohort. Within an earlier analysis, most TCR beta V segments proved productive either about 90% or about 30% of the time.

PCR primers comprised 60 Vbeta and 13 Jbeta primers. The repertoire was sequenced with immunoSEQ multiplex PCR; TCRdb's copy has only in-frame clones and lacks some. In the table there are about 150,000 clones, more than 70% of which are singletons. This clone has just one count. Antigen unknown. The CDR3 spans 14 residues. Trimming shortened V by 2 bases and J by 0 bases, and 5 bases separated the two germline ends. Germline V gives CDR1 LNHDA, CDR2 SQIVND (reference sequence). Sequencing was performed on PBMCs. The sequence came from a man aged 40-49 years in good health and CMV-seronegative. J is TRBJ1-3 and V is TRBV19; D ambiguous. The CDR3 loop reads CASSIFHSGNTIYF. The CDR3 nucleotides are TGTGCCAGTAGTATATTTCACTCTGGAAACACCATATATTTT.